This T cell receptor beta chain was recovered during a study of cytomegalovirus exposure and HLA in healthy donors. The CDR3 consists of 15 residues. This PCR relied on a set of 60 Vbeta primers and 13 Jbeta primers. Profiled with immunoSEQ multiplex PCR; TCRdb holds only in-frame clones, not every one. The sample records roughly 200,000 clones, around three quarters being singletons. This chain uses TRBV21-1 with TRBJ1-1. TRBV21-1 counts as a pseudogene. The origin of this receptor is a man aged 35 to 55 in good health and CMV-seronegative. The specimen sequenced was PBMCs. CDR3 DNA: TGTGCCAGCAGCAAAGTCGGGGGGGCGGGTACTGAAGCTTTCTTT. Translation: CASSKVGGAGTEAFF.